One and the same sample provided the 29 T cell receptor beta chains below, sequenced in a study of identical twins. Using its own MiXCR run on the 5' RACE reads, TCRdb lists one record per CDR3 protein. Among roughly 690,000 distinct CDR3 sequences listed, around 20% were seen once. In addition, the sample was reused for a study of T cells expressing NK-cell markers.

Sequencing input: PBMCs. Receptors originate from a woman aged 18-29 years in good health.

This clonotype came up many times. This sequence joins TRBV4-3 and TRBJ2-5, with unresolved D. V was trimmed by 0 bases and J by 6 bases, leaving 11 bases between them. CDR3 size: 14 residues. Germline lookup yields CDR1 LGHNA and CDR2 YSLEER. CDR3 nucleotides: TGCGCCAGCAGCCAAGATGTAGGGTTGCAGACCCAGTACTTC. Translated: CASSQDVGLQTQYF.

This chain links TRBV21-1 with TRBJ2-7. TRBV21-1 is termed a pseudogene. This CDR3 spans 16 amino acids. DNA for the CDR3: TGTGCCAGCAGCGAAAAGCGGACGGATGTAACCTACGAGCAGTACTTC. It specifies CASSEKRTDVTYEQYF.

This clonotype was counted only a few times. The CDR3 loop reads CANPGHSKNIQYF. As DNA, the CDR3 is TGTGCCAACCCCGGACACTCCAAAAACATTCAGTACTTC. This chain connects TRBV5-6 to TRBJ2-4, with a tentative D call TRBD1 (5 bases). This CDR3 is built from 13 residues. Germline CDR1 SGHDT, CDR2 YYEEEE. V lost 9 bases, J lost 2 bases, and 12 bases lay in between. The full variable domain, rest sourced from reference TRBV5-6 and TRBJ2-4, is DAGVTQSPTHLIKTRGQQVTLRCSPKSGHDTVSWYQQALGQGPQFIFQYYEEEERQRGNFPDRFSGHQFPNYSSELNVNALLLGDSALYLCANPGHSKNIQYFGAGTRLSVL.

This clonotype was observed a few times. The chain uses TRBV12-3 or TRBV12-4 and TRBJ2-1; 10 bases align to TRBD2. V lost 4 bases, J lost 4 bases, and 7 bases stayed unmatched. The CDR3 contains 16 residues. CDR3 DNA sequence: TGTGCCAGCAGTTCACGATTAGCGGGAGGATACAATGAGCAGTTCTTC. Its protein product is CASSSRLAGGYNEQFF.

The chain links TRBV29-1 to TRBJ2-5, with 8 bases that match TRBD2. With 4 bases clipped from V and 2 bases from J, the junction kept 6 bases outside the gene matches. This CDR3 spans 14 amino acids. Looked up from germline, CDR1 is SQVTM and CDR2 is ANQGSEA. The CDR3 region has the DNA TGCAGCGTTGTACTAGCGGTGGTACAAGAGACCCAGTACTTC. The encoded protein is CSVVLAVVQETQYF.

This clonotype was counted a single time. The chain couples TRBV11-2 to TRBJ2-5; D is possibly TRBD1 (6 bases). This CDR3 comprises 14 residues. V dropped 5 bases and J dropped 7 bases, with 17 bases sitting between them. Germline loops: CDR1 SGHAT, CDR2 FQNNGV. CDR3 sequence: CASSPRRGWGTQYF. The CDR3 coding sequence is TGTGCCAGCAGCCCGCGCAGGGGTTGGGGGACCCAGTACTTC.

This clonotype was seen many times. This chain links TRBV15 with TRBJ1-5; 7 positions match TRBD1. The CDR3 contains 15 residues. Trimming took 0 bases from V and 4 from J; bases not matched to a gene: 3. In germline, CDR1 is LNHNV, CDR2 YYDKDF (reference sequence). The DNA of the CDR3 is TGTGCCACCAGCAGAGATCCAGGGGGAAATCAGCCCCAGCATTTT. Translated, it gives CATSRDPGGNQPQHF.

This clonotype occurred a few times. The chain recombines TRBV6-5 with TRBJ2-7; possibly TRBD1 for D (6 bases). The length of the CDR3 is 13 residues. Trimming left V 2 bases short and J 3 bases short, with 8 bases between. Germline assignment: CDR1 MNHEY and CDR2 SVGAGI. In DNA, the CDR3 is TGTGCCAGCAGTTACGCCAGGGGCTACGAGCAGTACTTC. Translation: CASSYARGYEQYF.

This chain joins TRBV20-1 and TRBJ2-3; the D is unclear. V was trimmed by 1 base and J by 6 bases, leaving 14 bases between them. The germline CDR1 and CDR2 sequences are DFQATT and SNEGSKA (reference sequence). This CDR3 is built from 14 residues. Here the CDR3 reads CSARAATPADTQYF. The CDR3 bases are TGCAGTGCTAGAGCGGCGACCCCCGCCGATACGCAGTATTTT.

The rearrangement uses TRBV2 and TRBJ2-1; TRBD2 is a possible D gene (6 bases). The CDR3 runs to 12 residues. V gave up 3 bases and J gave up 14 bases, with 14 bases separating them. Germline V gene lookup returns CDR1 SNHLY and CDR2 FYNNEI. CDR3 sequence: CASSEGIGGKFF. CDR3 coding DNA: TGTGCCAGCAGTGAGGGAATTGGCGGGAAGTTCTTC.

This clonotype was seen a handful of times. The rearrangement joins TRBV20-1 to TRBJ2-3; the D is unclear. The CDR3 sequence is 16 residues long. The ends were cut back, 2 bases at V and 0 bases at J, with 15 bases in the middle. CDR1 is DFQATT and CDR2 is SNEGSKA in the germline V gene (reference sequence). The CDR3 DNA is TGCAGTGCTAGATCGAAGGGATATGCTAGCACAGATACGCAGTATTTT. Residues: CSARSKGYASTDTQYF.

The chain recombines TRBV4-3 with TRBJ2-1, with D tentatively TRBD1 (6 bases). This CDR3 has 17 amino acids. Trimming removed 0 bases from V and 2 bases from J, with 14 bases in between. CDR1 is LGHNA and CDR2 is YSLEER in the germline V gene. CDR3 protein: CASSQEAGADTYNEQFF. The CDR3 region has the DNA TGCGCCAGCAGCCAAGAAGCAGGGGCCGATACCTACAATGAGCAGTTCTTC.

V is TRBV20-1 and J is TRBJ2-7, with TRBD2 identical over 11 bases. Germline V gene sequence: CDR1 DFQATT, CDR2 SNEGSKA (reference sequence). The CDR3 has 14 amino acids. V shed 4 bases and J 4 bases; nucleotides not matched to a gene: 6. The CDR3 nucleotides read TGCAGTGCTAATTTAGCGGGAGGGGGTTACGAGCAGTACTTC. This codes for CSANLAGGGYEQYF.

A few counts support this clonotype. The chain is built from TRBV20-1 and TRBJ1-1; perhaps TRBD1 as D (6 bases). Trimming cost V 6 bases and J 5 bases, with 16 bases left between them. The CDR3 runs to 13 residues. CDR1 is DFQATT, CDR2 SNEGSKA, per germline (reference sequence). The CDR3 protein is CSASLNRATEAFF. Here the CDR3 DNA reads TGCAGTGCCAGCCTAAACAGGGCGACTGAAGCTTTCTTT.

This clonotype was found a few times. The CDR3 region has the DNA TGTGCCAGCAGCTATTACCCCCGGGAGACCCAGTACTTC. As protein: CASSYYPRETQYF. This sequence joins TRBV6-2 or TRBV6-3 and TRBJ2-5; D gene ambiguous. The CDR3 covers 13 residues. CDR1 is MNHEY, CDR2 SVGEGT, per germline. The V and J ends lost 6 bases and 5 bases respectively, with 13 bases between them.

This clonotype was counted a few times. This chain connects TRBV2 to TRBJ2-1, with no clear D. The germline CDR1 and CDR2 sequences are SNHLY and FYNNEI. This CDR3 region has 15 residues. Trimming took off 7 bases at V and 0 bases at J, with 13 bases between the two ends. CDR3 in DNA: TGTGCCAGCAACTACGACCCGGCCTCCTACAATGAGCAGTTCTTC. Amino acid sequence: CASNYDPASYNEQFF.

The CDR3 DNA reads TGTGCCAGCAGTTTAGCCCCCCTGACTAGCGGGGGAGTGGAGACCCAGTACTTC. Encoded protein: CASSLAPLTSGGVETQYF. This chain uses TRBV12-3 or TRBV12-4 with TRBJ2-5; 12 positions match TRBD2. J lost 5 bases, V lost 0 bases, and 10 bases had no gene match. The CDR3 spans 18 residues.

This chain uses TRBV12-3 or TRBV12-4 with TRBJ2-3; weak D call: TRBD2 (6 bases). Trimming took off 3 bases at V and 4 bases at J, with 20 bases between the two ends. The CDR3 extends over 17 amino acids. Here the CDR3 DNA reads TGTGCCAGCAGTTTGTCGGCCTACAGGAGGGTGGCAGATACGCAGTATTTT. It specifies CASSLSAYRRVADTQYF.

V is TRBV15 and J is TRBJ2-1; 10 bases agree with TRBD2. The trim removed 9 bases at V and 5 bases at J, leaving 10 bases unmatched. Germline V gives CDR1 LNHNV, CDR2 YYDKDF (reference sequence). There are 15 residues in the CDR3. The CDR3 coding sequence is TGTGCCACTCAAGGAGCTAGCGGGAGTCACAATGAGCAGTTCTTC. It translates to CATQGASGSHNEQFF. The complete variable domain, with remaining parts taken from reference TRBV15 and TRBJ2-1, reads DAMVIQNPRYQVTQFGKPVTLSCSQTLNHNVMYWYQQKSSQAPKLLFHYYDKDFNNEADTPDNFQSRRPNTSFCFLDIRSPGLGDTAMYLCATQGASGSHNEQFFGPGTRLTVL.

This clonotype was seen a handful of times. The chain employs TRBV7-2 and TRBJ2-1; 7 nucleotides match TRBD2. The CDR3 spans 14 residues. CDR1 is SGHTA and CDR2 is FQGNSA in the germline V gene. The junction had 9 bases not matched to a gene; V was cut back by 5 bases and J by 8 bases. The CDR3 DNA follows: TGTGCCAGCAGCGGGGGAGGGAAGCAAGATGAGCAGTTCTTC. Encoded protein: CASSGGGKQDEQFF.

The J gene is TRBJ2-5, the V gene TRBV5-1; D is unclear. This CDR3 contains 11 residues. Germline CDR1 is SGHRS and CDR2 is YFSETQ. V was shortened by 6 bases and J by 1 base, with 4 bases between the two germline ends. CDR3 protein: CASTSQETQYF. The CDR3 DNA follows: TGCGCCAGCACTAGCCAAGAGACCCAGTACTTC.

CDR3 region: CASSRDLQNEQFF. The CDR3 DNA reads TGTGCCAGCAGTAGGGACTTACAAAATGAGCAGTTCTTC. The chain uses TRBV12-3 or TRBV12-4 and TRBJ2-1; weak D call: TRBD2 (6 bases). V lost 5 bases and J 7 bases, leaving 12 bases between the germline ends. The CDR3 loop spans 13 amino acids.

The chain combines TRBV10-2 with TRBJ2-7, with D maybe TRBD1 (6 bases). V was cut by 6 bases and J by 4 bases, with 16 bases left in between. Germline V gene data show CDR1 as WSHSY and CDR2 as SAAADI. The CDR3 contains 14 residues. CDR3 amino acids: CASRSGQGLYEQYF. The DNA of the CDR3 is TGCGCCAGCAGATCGGGACAAGGGTTATACGAGCAGTACTTC.

The rearrangement joins TRBV7-3 to TRBJ1-1, with TRBD1 matching over 7 bases. J was trimmed by 1 base and V by 5 bases; bases with no gene match: 7. CDR3 length: 15 amino acids. Germline loops: CDR1 SGHTA, CDR2 FQGTGA. For the CDR3, the DNA is TGTGCCAGCAGCCAGCAGGGGGGAGGGAACACTGAAGCTTTCTTT. Its translation: CASSQQGGGNTEAFF.

This clonotype was counted a few times. This chain joins TRBV18 and TRBJ2-5; D may be TRBD1 (7 bases). Between the trimmed V and J ends, which lost 6 bases and 5 bases, there was a span of 13 bases. The CDR3 length is 13 residues. From germline, CDR1 is KGHSH and CDR2 LQKENI. DNA for the CDR3: TGTGCCAGCTCCACGACAGGGAGGGAGACCCAGTACTTC. Protein product: CASSTTGRETQYF.

This clonotype was seen many times. The V call is TRBV29-1, the J call TRBJ2-5; D tentatively fits TRBD1 or TRBD2 (5 bases each). V dropped 1 base and J dropped 5 bases, with 14 bases sitting between them. Germline V gives CDR1 SQVTM, CDR2 ANQGSEA. The CDR3 is 14 amino acids. The CDR3 spells CSVEVISGLETQYF. CDR3 coding DNA: TGCAGCGTTGAAGTCATTTCGGGGCTGGAGACCCAGTACTTC.

The chain carries TRBV9 and TRBJ2-1, with 7 nucleotides matching TRBD2. The CDR3 runs 14 residues. Germline CDR1 is SGDLS and CDR2 is YYNGEE. V trimming: 0 bases; J trimming: 7 bases; junction bases outside the gene matches: 4. The CDR3 DNA is TGTGCCAGCAGCGTAGTCGGCGGGAGTAATGAGCAGTTCTTC. Protein product: CASSVVGGSNEQFF. Complete variable domain (other parts from reference TRBV9 and TRBJ2-1): DSGVTQTPKHLITATGQRVTLRCSPRSGDLSVYWYQQSLDQGLQFLIQYYNGEERAKGNILERFSAQQFPDLHSELNLSSLELGDSALYFCASSVVGGSNEQFFGPGTRLTVL.

Only a few counts were recorded for this clonotype. This rearrangement joins TRBV20-1 to TRBJ2-3; weak D call: TRBD2 (6 bases). Germline-derived CDR1 and CDR2 are DFQATT and SNEGSKA (reference sequence). Trimming took 6 bases from V and 6 from J, leaving 13 bases between them. The CDR3 sequence is 12 residues long. The CDR3 reads CSAYSEGDTQYF. The CDR3 DNA is TGCAGTGCCTATTCGGAGGGGGATACGCAGTATTTT.

The chain uses TRBV5-1 and TRBJ2-7, with 9 bases fitting TRBD1. This CDR3 comprises 15 residues. Germline CDR1 SGHRS, CDR2 YFSETQ. V lost 4 bases to trimming and J lost 4 bases; unmatched junction nucleotides: 9. The CDR3 DNA follows: TGCGCCAGCAGCCCCGAACCGGGACAGGGTTACGAGCAGTACTTC. It is translated as CASSPEPGQGYEQYF.